This T cell receptor beta chain was retrieved from a study of T cell changes during pregnancy in multiple sclerosis. Sequencing was performed with immunoSEQ multiplex PCR; in TCRdb, only in-frame clones are kept and a portion is missing. The table records 95,000 to 110,000 clones, roughly 92% of them present only once. The CDR3 has 13 residues. Trimming left V 6 bases short and J 5 bases short, with 11 bases between. Germline-derived CDR1 and CDR2 are MNHEY and SVGAGI. The TCR sequence derives from a female donor with multiple sclerosis, enrolled in a pregnancy study. The sample was peripheral blood, taken after pregnancy. The rearrangement joins TRBV6-5 to TRBJ1-3, with no clear D. In nucleotides, the CDR3 is TGTGCCAGCAGCAGGACTCGGCGAAACACCATATATTTT. It is translated as CASSRTRRNTIYF.